This TCR beta chain was identified during a study of PD-L1 blockade in urothelial cancer. This CDR3 contains 14 residues. CDR1 is SNHLY and CDR2 is FYNNEI in the germline V gene. V lost 6 bases and J lost 2, with 11 bases in between. This clone was found a few times. Described time point: peripheral blood 6 weeks after treatment start. Pretreatment sampling and on-treatment sampling together yielded between 1 and 8 samples for each patient. Every PCR got spiked synthetic TCR analog templates. The repertoire was sequenced with immunoSEQ multiplex PCR; TCRdb's copy has only in-frame clones and lacks some. The sample lists just over 40,000 clones; roughly 84% were seen once.

Sample: PBMCs, taken around atezolizumab (anti-PD-L1) treatment. The receptor was derived from a man between 65 and 80 years old with urothelial cancer. The chain uses TRBV2 and TRBJ1-3, with D maybe TRBD1 (5 bases). This CDR3 is CASRPGRTGNTIYF. CDR3 bases: TGTGCCAGCAGACCAGGGCGGACTGGAAACACCATATATTTT.